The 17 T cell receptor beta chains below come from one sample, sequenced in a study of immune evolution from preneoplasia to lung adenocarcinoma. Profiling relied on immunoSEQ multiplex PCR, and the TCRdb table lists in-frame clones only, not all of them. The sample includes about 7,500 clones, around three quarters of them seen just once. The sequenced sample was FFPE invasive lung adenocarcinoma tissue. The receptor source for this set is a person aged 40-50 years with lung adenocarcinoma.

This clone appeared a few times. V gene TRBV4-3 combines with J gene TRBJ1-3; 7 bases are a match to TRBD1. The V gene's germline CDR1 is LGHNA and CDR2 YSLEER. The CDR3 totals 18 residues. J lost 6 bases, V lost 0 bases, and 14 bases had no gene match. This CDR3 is CASSQDRVRDSIENTIYF. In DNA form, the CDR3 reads TGCGCCAGCAGCCAAGATAGGGTTAGGGACAGTATTGAAAACACCATATATTTT.

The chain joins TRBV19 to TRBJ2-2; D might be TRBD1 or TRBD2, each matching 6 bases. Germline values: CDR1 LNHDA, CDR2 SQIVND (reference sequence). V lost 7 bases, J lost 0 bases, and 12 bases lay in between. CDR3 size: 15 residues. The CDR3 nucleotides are TGTGCCAGTACCCCGGGGGCCTCGAACACCGGGGAGCTGTTTTTT. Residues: CASTPGASNTGELFF.

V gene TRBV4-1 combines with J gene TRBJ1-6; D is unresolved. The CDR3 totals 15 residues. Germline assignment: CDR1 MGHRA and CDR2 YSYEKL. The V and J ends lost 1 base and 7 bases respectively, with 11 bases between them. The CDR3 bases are TGCGCCAGCAGCCAAGTAGCACTTCAGAATTCACCCCTCCACTTT. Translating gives CASSQVALQNSPLHF.

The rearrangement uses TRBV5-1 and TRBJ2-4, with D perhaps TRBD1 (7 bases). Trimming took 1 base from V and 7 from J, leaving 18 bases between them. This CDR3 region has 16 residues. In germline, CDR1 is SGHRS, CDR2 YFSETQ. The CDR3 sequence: CASSLTVGGGENIQYF. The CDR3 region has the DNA TGCGCCAGCAGCTTGACAGTAGGAGGGGGCGAGAACATTCAGTACTTC.

The CDR3 DNA follows: TGTGCCAGCTCAATTACAGTTAACACTGAAGCTTTCTTT. Its protein product is CASSITVNTEAFF. This chain connects TRBV18 to TRBJ1-1; no reliable D call. There are 13 residues in the CDR3. Germline loops: CDR1 KGHSH, CDR2 LQKENI. V dropped 5 bases and J dropped 2 bases, with 9 bases sitting between them.

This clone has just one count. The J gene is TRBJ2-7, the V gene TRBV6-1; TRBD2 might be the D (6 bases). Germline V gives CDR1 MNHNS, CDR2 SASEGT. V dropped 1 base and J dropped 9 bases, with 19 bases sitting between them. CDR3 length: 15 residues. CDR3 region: CASSEVFRGIAVQYF. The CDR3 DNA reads TGTGCCAGCAGTGAAGTTTTCCGGGGGATTGCGGTGCAGTACTTC.

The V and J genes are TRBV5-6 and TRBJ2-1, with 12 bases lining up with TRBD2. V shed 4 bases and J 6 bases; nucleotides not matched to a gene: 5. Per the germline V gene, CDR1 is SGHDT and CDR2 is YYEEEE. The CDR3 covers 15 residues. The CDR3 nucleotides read TGTGCCAGCAGCCAACTAGCGGGGGGTTTCAATGAGCAGTTCTTC. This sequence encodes CASSQLAGGFNEQFF.

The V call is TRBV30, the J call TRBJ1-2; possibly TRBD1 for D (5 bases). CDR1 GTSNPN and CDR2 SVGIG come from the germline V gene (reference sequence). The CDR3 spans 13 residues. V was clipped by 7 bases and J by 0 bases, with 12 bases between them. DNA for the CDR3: TGTGCCTCACCAGGGAAATCTAACTATGGCTACACCTTC. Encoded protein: CASPGKSNYGYTF.

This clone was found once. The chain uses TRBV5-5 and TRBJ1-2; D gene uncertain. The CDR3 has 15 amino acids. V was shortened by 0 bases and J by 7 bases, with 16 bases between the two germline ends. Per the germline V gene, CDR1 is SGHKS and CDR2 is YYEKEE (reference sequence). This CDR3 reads CASSLVARERGGYTF. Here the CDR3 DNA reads TGTGCCAGCAGCTTGGTGGCGCGGGAGCGGGGTGGCTACACCTTC.

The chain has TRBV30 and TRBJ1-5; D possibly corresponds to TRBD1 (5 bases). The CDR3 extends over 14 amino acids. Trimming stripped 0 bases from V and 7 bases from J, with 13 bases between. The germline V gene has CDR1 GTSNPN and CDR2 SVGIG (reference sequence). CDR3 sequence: CAWSVRGGPQPQHF. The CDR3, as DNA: TGTGCCTGGAGTGTAAGGGGAGGGCCGCAGCCCCAGCATTTT.

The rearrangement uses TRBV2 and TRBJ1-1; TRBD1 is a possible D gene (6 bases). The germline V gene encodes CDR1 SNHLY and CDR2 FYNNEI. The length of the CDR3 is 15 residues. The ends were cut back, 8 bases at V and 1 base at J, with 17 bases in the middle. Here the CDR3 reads CASLGAGHKNTEAFF. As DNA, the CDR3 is TGTGCCAGCCTGGGGGCAGGACACAAGAACACTGAAGCTTTCTTT.

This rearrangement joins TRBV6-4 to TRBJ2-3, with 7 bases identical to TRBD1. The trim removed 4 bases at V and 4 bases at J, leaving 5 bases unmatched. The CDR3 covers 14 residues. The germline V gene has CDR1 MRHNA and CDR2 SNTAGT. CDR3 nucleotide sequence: TGTGCCAGCAGTGGAGGGACAGCCGCAGATACGCAGTATTTT. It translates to CASSGGTAADTQYF.

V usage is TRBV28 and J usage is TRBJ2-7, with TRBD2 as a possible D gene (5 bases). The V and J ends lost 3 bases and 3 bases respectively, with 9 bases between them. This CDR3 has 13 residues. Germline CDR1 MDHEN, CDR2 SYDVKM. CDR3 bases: TGTGCCAGCAGTTTGGCAGCGGACTACGAGCAGTACTTC. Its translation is CASSLAADYEQYF.

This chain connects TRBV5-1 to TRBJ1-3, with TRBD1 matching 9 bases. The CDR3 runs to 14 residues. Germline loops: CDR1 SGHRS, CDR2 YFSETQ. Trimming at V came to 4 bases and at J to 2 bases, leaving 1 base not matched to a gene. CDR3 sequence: CASSGDRAGNTIYF. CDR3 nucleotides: TGCGCCAGCAGCGGGGACAGGGCTGGAAACACCATATATTTT.

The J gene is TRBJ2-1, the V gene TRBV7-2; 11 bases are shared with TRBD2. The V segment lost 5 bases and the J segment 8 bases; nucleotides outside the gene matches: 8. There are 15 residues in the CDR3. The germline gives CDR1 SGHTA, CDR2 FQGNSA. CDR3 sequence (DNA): TGTGCCAGCAGCATAACTAGCGGGAGTGCAGATGAGCAGTTCTTC. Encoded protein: CASSITSGSADEQFF.

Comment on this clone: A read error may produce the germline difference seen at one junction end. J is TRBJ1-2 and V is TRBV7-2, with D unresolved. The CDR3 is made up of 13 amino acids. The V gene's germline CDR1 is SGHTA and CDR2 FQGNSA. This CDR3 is CASSSGWHYGYTF. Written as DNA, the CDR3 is TGTGCCAGCAGCTCGGGATGGCACTATGGCTACACTTTC.

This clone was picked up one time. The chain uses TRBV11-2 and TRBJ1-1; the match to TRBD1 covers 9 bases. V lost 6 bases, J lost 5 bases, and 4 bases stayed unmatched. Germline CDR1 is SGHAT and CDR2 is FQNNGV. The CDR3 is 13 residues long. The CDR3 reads CASSPDRGTEAFF. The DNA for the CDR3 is TGTGCCAGCAGTCCAGACAGGGGGACTGAAGCTTTCTTT.